The 29 T cell receptor beta chains below come from one sample, sequenced in a study of vaccination effects on CD4 cells after COVID-19 (dated by TCRdb to 2022 to 2024). Antigen specificity for these receptors is unknown. To identify antigen-specific CD4+ T cell clonotypes by their expansion, the ViraFEST assay first stimulated PBMC with viral peptide pools and then applied TCR sequencing. After about 9 days of culture, CD4+ T cells were isolated with the EasySep CD4+ T cell isolation kit. The absence of prior SARS-CoV-2 infection in healthy vaccine recipients was confirmed by negative nucleocapsid antibodies before and after vaccination. Library preparation was by the immunoSEQ multiplex PCR assay. The immuneACCESS repertoire file appears here via TCRdb, limited to in-frame rearrangements. These files lack a portion of the clones; in checked studies, under half of the deficit traces to unresolved V genes, and the cause of the others is not known. This sample lists about 41,000 clones; about two thirds were detected once. Together, the top ten hold roughly 26% of the sample.

Sample: CD4+ T cells from PBMCs cultured with HCoV-OC43 spike peptides, taken before COVID-19 vaccination. In light of the paper, this sample's cell subset or site label describes: HCoV-OC43 spike overlapping peptide pool stimulation. These receptors all come from a human donor who received a COVID-19 vaccine.

This clone has a handful of counts. The chain is built from TRBV14 and TRBJ2-7; D could derive from TRBD1 or TRBD2 (6 bases each). Deletions cut 0 bases from V and 5 bases from J, with 14 bases between. This CDR3 has 15 residues. Germline V CDR1 and CDR2: SGHDN, FVKESK. CDR3 DNA sequence: TGTGCCAGCAGCCAAGATAACGCAGGGGAGGACGAGCAGTACTTC. It yields the protein CASSQDNAGEDEQYF.

The chain recombines TRBV25-1 with TRBJ2-3; possibly TRBD2 for D (6 bases). V was cut by 4 bases and J by 9 bases, with 14 bases left in between. There are 13 residues in the CDR3. Germline CDR1 MGHDK, CDR2 SYGVNS. DNA of the CDR3: TGTGCCAGCAGTGCAACCGGGACTGGCACGCAGTATTTT. Translated, it gives CASSATGTGTQYF.

The rearrangement uses TRBV10-3 and TRBJ2-3; 16 bases line up with TRBD2. Germline CDR1 and CDR2: ENHRY and SYGVKD. This CDR3 has 16 amino acids. The junction had 8 bases not matched to a gene; V was cut back by 10 bases and J by 4 bases. CDR3 nucleotides: TGTGCCACTCAACTGGGGACTAGCGGGAGGGCAGATACGCAGTATTTT. Its translation is CATQLGTSGRADTQYF.

The V call is TRBV7-2, the J call TRBJ1-6; a possible D gene is TRBD1 (5 bases). Trimming shortened V by 5 bases and J by 6 bases, and 14 bases separated the two germline ends. Germline V gene data show CDR1 as SGHTA and CDR2 as FQGNSA. There are 15 residues in the CDR3. The CDR3 coding sequence is TGTGCCAGCAGCCTACGGAGGGGACTTAATTCACCCCTCCACTTT. It translates to CASSLRRGLNSPLHF.

The chain couples TRBV28 to TRBJ1-2; D is undetermined. Germline V gene sequence: CDR1 MDHEN, CDR2 SYDVKM. The V end was cut by 5 bases, the J end by 4 bases, with 11 bases between. There are 13 residues in the CDR3. The CDR3 nucleotides are TGTGCCAGCAGTAGAGTTACCCCCTATGGCTACACCTTC. Translating it yields CASSRVTPYGYTF.

CDR3 residues: CASSALREPLHF. The CDR3 DNA reads as TGTGCCAGCAGCGCACTCCGGGAACCCCTCCACTTT. V and J are TRBV12-3 or TRBV12-4 and TRBJ1-6; D is undetermined. This CDR3 contains 12 residues. V was clipped by 6 bases and J by 12 bases, with 12 bases between them.

The chain carries TRBV3-1 (or the pseudogene TRBV3-2) and TRBJ1-1, with 10 positions matching TRBD1. The CDR3 is made up of 14 amino acids. Germline CDR1 and CDR2: LGHDT and YNNKEL (reference sequence). V was clipped by 5 bases and J by 5 bases; unmatched bases: 5. The chain's CDR3 is CASSLRTGGTEAFF. The CDR3 coding sequence is TGTGCCAGCAGCTTGCGGACAGGGGGGACTGAAGCTTTCTTT.

The chain joins TRBV10-3 to TRBJ1-2, with TRBD1 matching over 9 bases. The CDR3 is 14 amino acids. Germline V gene lookup returns CDR1 ENHRY and CDR2 SYGVKD. Germline trimming cut 6 bases from V and 5 bases from J; bases unmatched to any gene: 7. For the CDR3, the DNA is TGTGCCATCAGGAGGACAGGGGAAGAGTATGGCTACACCTTC. Protein: CAIRRTGEEYGYTF.

The gene calls are TRBV7-6 and TRBJ2-1; 9 bases fit TRBD1. The CDR3 consists of 15 residues. The trim removed 5 bases at V and 1 base at J, leaving 3 bases unmatched. The germline V gene has CDR1 SGHVS and CDR2 FNYEAQ. CDR3 region: CASSPGQGSYNEQFF. CDR3 sequence (DNA): TGTGCCAGCAGCCCGGGACAGGGTTCCTACAATGAGCAGTTCTTC.

J is TRBJ1-1 and V is TRBV19; D is ambiguous. Germline CDR1 is LNHDA and CDR2 is SQIVND (reference sequence). This CDR3 is 14 amino acids long. V lost 0 bases and J 4 bases, leaving 9 bases between the germline ends. The CDR3 DNA reads TGTGCCAGTAGTATAGAGGGTGGGAGCACTGAAGCTTTCTTT. Residues: CASSIEGGSTEAFF.

This clone occurred once. J is TRBJ2-7 and V is TRBV7-2; D not certain. Trimming took 0 bases from V and 3 from J, leaving 6 bases between them. Germline CDR1 SGHTA, CDR2 FQGNSA. The CDR3 sequence is 13 residues long. The CDR3, as DNA: TGTGCCAGCAGCTTAGCGGCAAACTACGAGCAGTACTTC. It encodes CASSLAANYEQYF.

The rearrangement links TRBV29-1 to TRBJ1-2; 7 bases fit TRBD1. Germline-derived CDR1 and CDR2 are SQVTM and ANQGSEA. This CDR3 is 12 amino acids long. V lost 6 bases to trimming and J lost 8 bases; unmatched junction nucleotides: 9. CDR3 coding DNA: TGCAGCGTGTACACCACAGGGGAGGGCTACACCTTC. Its translation is CSVYTTGEGYTF.

The chain uses TRBV7-2 and TRBJ2-5; D remains ambiguous. Germline CDR1 SGHTA, CDR2 FQGNSA. CDR3 length: 13 residues. Trimming left V 4 bases short and J 2 bases short, with 8 bases between. CDR3 loop: CASSWAAQETQYF. The CDR3 DNA is TGTGCCAGCAGCTGGGCAGCTCAAGAGACCCAGTACTTC. The variable domain in full, with the rest retrieved from reference TRBV7-2 and TRBJ2-5, is GAGVSQSPSNKVTEKGKDVELRCDPISGHTALYWYRQSLGQGLEFLIYFQGNSAPDKSGLPSDRFSAERTGGSVSTLTIQRTQQEDSAVYLCASSWAAQETQYFGPGTRLLVL.

This chain uses TRBV3-1 (or the pseudogene TRBV3-2) with TRBJ1-2; D unclear. Germline V gene sequence: CDR1 LGHDT, CDR2 YNNKEL (reference sequence). V lost 0 bases to trimming and J lost 10 bases, with 9 bases between them. The CDR3 is 12 residues long. The CDR3 region has the DNA TGTGCCAGCAGCCAAGAGATGGGATTCTACACCTTC. It encodes CASSQEMGFYTF.

The CDR3 coding sequence is TGTGCCAGCAGTCAGGGGGCTGGGGCCAACGTCCTGACTTTC. It encodes CASSQGAGANVLTF. V is TRBV4-2 and J is TRBJ2-6; 7 bases agree with TRBD1. The CDR3 is 14 residues long. V was pared by 6 bases and J by 2 bases, with 1 base of the junction left unmatched. The germline V gene encodes CDR1 LGHNA and CDR2 YNFKEQ.

CDR3 sequence (DNA): TGTGCCAGCAGAGTAGACAGGGTTGGTGAAGCTTTCTTT. The encoded protein is CASRVDRVGEAFF. This chain connects TRBV2 to TRBJ1-1, with TRBD1 identical over 7 bases. This CDR3 is 13 amino acids long. CDR1 and CDR2 (germline): SNHLY, FYNNEI. J was trimmed by 7 bases and V by 6 bases; bases with no gene match: 8.

This clone was detected a few times. The V call is TRBV7-2, the J call TRBJ1-2; D remains ambiguous. This CDR3 contains 13 residues. V lost 1 base and J 3 bases, leaving 6 bases between the germline ends. From germline, CDR1 is SGHTA and CDR2 FQGNSA. The CDR3 nucleotides are TGTGCCAGCAGCTTAGGGGCTTACTATGGCTACACCTTC. Translating it yields CASSLGAYYGYTF.

V and J are TRBV5-6 and TRBJ1-2, with 10 bases fitting TRBD1. The CDR3 contains 16 residues. The germline gives CDR1 SGHDT, CDR2 YYEEEE. Trimming cost V 4 bases and J 4 bases; bases outside gene matches: 10. The CDR3: CASSRPTGGEVYGYTF. CDR3 sequence (DNA): TGTGCCAGCAGCAGACCGACAGGGGGCGAAGTCTATGGCTACACCTTC.

This clone was observed a few times. The J gene is TRBJ1-3, the V gene TRBV14; D remains unclear. From germline, CDR1 is SGHDN and CDR2 FVKESK. The CDR3 loop spans 12 amino acids. Trimming left V 4 bases short and J 4 bases short, with 5 bases between. The CDR3 is CASSLSGNTIYF. The DNA of the CDR3 is TGTGCCAGCAGCCTAAGCGGAAACACCATATATTTT.

This chain connects TRBV5-1 to TRBJ2-3; D is ambiguous. This CDR3 has 19 residues. Deletions cut 0 bases from V and 2 bases from J, with 22 bases between. Germline V CDR1 and CDR2: SGHRS, YFSETQ. The CDR3: CASSLDALPIRTATDTQYF. CDR3 DNA sequence: TGCGCCAGCAGCTTGGACGCATTGCCGATAAGAACCGCCACAGATACGCAGTATTTT. The full variable domain, with the rest looked up from reference TRBV5-1 and TRBJ2-3, is KAGVTQTPRYLIKTRGQQVTLSCSPISGHRSVSWYQQTPGQGLQFLFEYFSETQRNKGNFPGRFSGRQFSNSRSEMNVSTLELGDSALYLCASSLDALPIRTATDTQYFGPGTRLTVL.

This chain uses TRBV4-3 with TRBJ1-2; D remains unclear. CDR1 is LGHNA, CDR2 YSLEER, per germline. The V end was cut by 2 bases, the J end by 4 bases, with 11 bases between. The length of the CDR3 is 14 residues. The CDR3 DNA reads TGCGCCAGCAGCCAAAGCAAGGCCCTCTATGGCTACACCTTC. This codes for CASSQSKALYGYTF.

This clone was observed a few times. This chain uses TRBV10-3 with TRBJ1-6; 7 bases map to TRBD1. The J segment lost 11 bases and the V segment lost 0 bases, leaving 1 base of the junction unmatched. Germline CDR1 reads ENHRY; CDR2 reads SYGVKD. The CDR3 runs 13 residues. The CDR3 bases are TGTGCCATCAGTGAGTCGACAGGGACACCCCTCCACTTT. Translated, it gives CAISESTGTPLHF.

The rearrangement links TRBV7-2 to TRBJ1-3; tentative D call: TRBD1 (6 bases). Trimming cost V 4 bases and J 4 bases, with 14 bases left between them. The germline V gene encodes CDR1 SGHTA and CDR2 FQGNSA. The CDR3 covers 15 residues. CDR3 DNA sequence: TGTGCCAGCAGCTCGCAGGGGACCGGCGGAAACACCATATATTTT. This translates into CASSSQGTGGNTIYF.

The V call is TRBV5-1, the J call TRBJ1-2; D remains ambiguous. Trimming shortened V by 5 bases and J by 4 bases, and 18 bases separated the two germline ends. This CDR3 is 15 amino acids long. Germline CDR1 SGHRS, CDR2 YFSETQ. The CDR3 reads CASSSDPGMAYGYTF. For the CDR3, the DNA is TGCGCCAGCAGTTCGGATCCGGGGATGGCCTATGGCTACACCTTC.

This clone occurred a few times. The V gene is TRBV18, the J gene TRBJ1-1; no reliable D call. Germline lookup yields CDR1 KGHSH and CDR2 LQKENI. V was pared by 0 bases and J by 3 bases, with 8 bases between. This CDR3 spans 14 amino acids. The CDR3 region has the DNA TGTGCCAGCTCACCACCAGGTTGGGACACTGAAGCTTTCTTT. This gives the protein CASSPPGWDTEAFF. The full variable domain, with the rest looked up from reference TRBV18 and TRBJ1-1, is NAGVMQNPRHLVRRRGQEARLRCSPMKGHSHVYWYRQLPEEGLKFMVYLQKENIIDESGMPKERFSAEFPKEGPSILRIQQVVRGDSAAYFCASSPPGWDTEAFFGQGTRLTVV.

The chain employs TRBV27 and TRBJ2-7; no clear D. Germline values: CDR1 MNHEY, CDR2 SMNVEV (reference sequence). The CDR3 is made up of 13 amino acids. With 2 bases removed from V and 1 base from J, the gap between germline ends came to 6 bases. The CDR3 DNA is TGTGCCAGCAGTTTAGGTCCTTCCTACGAGCAGTACTTC. It specifies CASSLGPSYEQYF.

The rearrangement joins TRBV7-2 to TRBJ1-1; D may be TRBD1 (5 bases). Germline CDR1 SGHTA, CDR2 FQGNSA. The V gene lost 5 bases and the J gene lost 1 base, with 14 bases spanning the gap. CDR3 size: 15 residues. The CDR3 nucleotides are TGTGCCAGCAGCCAGATACAGGCGAAGAACACTGAAGCTTTCTTT. Its translation: CASSQIQAKNTEAFF.

This clone has a handful of counts. The chain combines TRBV19 with TRBJ1-2; D may be TRBD1 (5 bases). V was trimmed by 5 bases and J by 4 bases, leaving 8 bases between them. This CDR3 region has 12 residues. CDR1 is LNHDA, CDR2 SQIVND, per germline (reference sequence). As DNA, the CDR3 is TGTGCCAGTAGTCCAGGGATCTATGGCTACACCTTC. It specifies CASSPGIYGYTF.

The J gene is TRBJ1-1, the V gene TRBV28; 8 nucleotides match TRBD1. Trimming at V came to 7 bases and at J to 1 base, leaving 2 bases not matched to a gene. Per the germline V gene, CDR1 is MDHEN and CDR2 is SYDVKM. This CDR3 is 13 amino acids long. The CDR3 DNA follows: TGTGCCAGCACGGGACAGGCGAACACTGAAGCTTTCTTT. This sequence encodes CASTGQANTEAFF.